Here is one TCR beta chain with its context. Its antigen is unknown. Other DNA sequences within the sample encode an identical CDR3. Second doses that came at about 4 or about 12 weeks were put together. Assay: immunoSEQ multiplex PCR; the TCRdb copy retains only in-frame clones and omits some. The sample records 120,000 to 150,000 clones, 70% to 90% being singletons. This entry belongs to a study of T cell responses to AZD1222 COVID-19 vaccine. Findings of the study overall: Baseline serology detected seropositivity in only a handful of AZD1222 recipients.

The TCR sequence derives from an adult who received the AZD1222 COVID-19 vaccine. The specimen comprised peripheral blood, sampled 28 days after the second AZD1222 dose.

This CDR3 reads CASSPGTENTGELFF. The CDR3 DNA is TGTGCCAGCAGCCCTGGGACGGAGAACACCGGGGAGCTGTTTTTT. This sequence joins TRBV7-9 and TRBJ2-2; D could derive from TRBD1 or TRBD2 (5 bases each). The CDR3 loop spans 15 amino acids. From germline, CDR1 is SEHNR and CDR2 FQNEAQ (reference sequence). The V end lost 5 bases, the J end lost 1 base, and 11 bases lay between the germline ends.